The entry that follows covers one T cell receptor beta chain sequence. This clonotype appeared many times. Its antigen remains undetermined. The sample holds no much larger clone one base away, and base qualities are not on file. Amplification of TCR beta CDR3 regions was carried out from RNA transcripts. A first-round RT-PCR of the TCR CDR3 used the HTBI primer set with the Qiagen OneStep RT-PCR kit. The libraries were constructed in a second round of multiplex PCR and then size-selected and purified. Paired-end sequencing of the libraries was performed with 100 bp reads on an Illumina HiSeq2000. The paper's processing steps were these. SOAPnuke was used to process the raw data, throwing out any read that contained adapters or uncalled bases, had a mean Phred below 15, or lacked an exact constant-primer or identifier match. High-quality paired reads were merged using COPE v1.2.5, and each unique nucleotide sequence was defined as a clonotype. MiTCR v1.1 was used to align the clonotypes against IMGT TRBV, TRBD and TRBJ reference segments. The analysis was restricted to V-J combinations with a frequency above 0.0001, which together covered around 99% of the repertoires. The TCS score was defined as the ratio of F50 (clonal expansion) to E x V (chaos), calculated using BLOSUM62-based TCRdist between CDR3 peptides within each V-J. Welch's t-statistics and random forest reduced roughly 540 V-J features to 10 to 15, which were used in a naive Bayes classifier (R e1071). The raw public data were reprocessed by TCRdb itself: fastp quality trimming at Q25, MiXCR clonotype calling, in-frame beta chains only. Rows merge per CDR3 protein into single entries with the most common DNA and genes. TCRdb's processing, not the authors' own work, is the source of the V and J calls. This sample has 550,000 to 850,000 distinct CDR3 sequences in its table, and about 19% of those were observed once. The ten largest make up roughly 17% of the sample.

This entry belongs to a study of T cells in Graves' hyperthyroidism and ophthalmopathy (dated by TCRdb to the late 2010s). For context, the study as a whole: Peripheral blood samples were taken at initial diagnosis, before any treatment was given. The paper reports TCR Vbeta CDR3 sequencing of 140 or so peripheral blood samples: around 45 ophthalmopathy, roughly 80 hyperthyroidism and approximately 17 progressor patients. Following sampling, methimazole starting at 30 mg daily was given to hyperthyroidism patients, and high-dose intravenous methylprednisolone was given to ophthalmopathy patients. The 75 to 100 discovery patients were randomly split 7:3 into training and test sets. Prospective prediction of ophthalmopathy was tested in an independent validation cohort consisting of under 20 hyperthyroidism patients and around 17 patients who later progressed to ophthalmopathy. Thyroid tissue and blood T-cell repertoires from over 5 Graves' hyperthyroidism patients were also compared in the study. To identify TCR V-J signatures that set the groups apart, the researchers used a discovery cohort of 100 or so patients, made up of 40 to 45 with Graves' ophthalmopathy and about 60 with stable Graves' hyperthyroidism. Study-wide conclusions, independent of this receptor: Most expanded thyroid clonotypes (frequency above 0.001) were also detected in blood, a finding suggesting that blood repertoires may reflect thyroid immune responses. Sample size was not statistically predetermined, and investigators were not blinded to group allocation. In cross-validation, a model built on a 13 V-J signature told ophthalmopathy apart from stable hyperthyroidism with 87.88% sensitivity and 81% to 82% specificity, and in testing the same model reached 80%/75%. In validation, progression to ophthalmopathy was predicted by the model with 65% to 71% sensitivity and about 72% specificity, a median of about 6.8 months before onset.

Hyperthyroidism patients were newly diagnosed, with disease duration under 2 months, and aged 18 to 65 years. Patients with uncontrolled infections, other autoimmune diseases, pregnancy or lactation were excluded. Diagnoses were based on clinical symptoms, serum thyroxine and TRAb, thyroid ultrasound and orbital computed tomography. Blood from progressor patients was collected at the time of first diagnosis with hyperthyroidism, before any ophthalmopathy symptoms had appeared. PBMCs were isolated from about 9.1 ml of fresh peripheral blood by Ficoll-Paque density gradient centrifugation. Progressor patients were initially diagnosed with Graves' hyperthyroidism and developed ophthalmopathy during follow-up. Total RNA was extracted using Trizol reagent, and RNA quality was assessed on an Agilent 2100 Bioanalyzer. Trimmed from V: 5 bases; trimmed from J: 5 bases; junction bases lacking a gene match: 7. The CDR3 contains 15 residues, cysteine and phenylalanine counted. Only the CDR3 region is kept as DNA, spanning 45 bases read in frame from base 1.

This receptor chain uses TRBV12-3 or TRBV12-4 and TRBJ2-1, and TRBD1 matches 9 of the central bases. The TCR sequence derives from a woman in her 50s with Graves' hyperthyroidism that later progressed to Graves' ophthalmopathy. Sequenced material: blood. CDR3 sequence: CASSPGTGSHNEQFF. The nucleotide sequence reads TGTGCCAGCAGTCCCGGGACAGGGAGCCACAATGAGCAGTTCTTC.